What follows describes a single T cell receptor (beta chain). A second PCR, run for roughly 7 to 12 cycles, used a sample-barcoded 5' primer plus a J-beta primer mix. TCRdb re-derived calls from the 5' RACE reads in MiXCR, one entry per CDR3 protein. The sample has 1.5 million or so distinct CDR3 sequences; under 55% are singletons. Every donor provided roughly 10 milliliters of peripheral blood. This specimen belongs to a study of blood T cells in healthy people across ages. CDR1 and CDR2 (germline): SEHNR, FQNEAQ (reference sequence). The length of the CDR3 is 15 residues. V lost 5 bases and J lost 0; bases outside the gene matches: 4.

The sequenced sample consisted of blood. V and J are TRBV7-9 and TRBJ2-1; 7 bases align to TRBD2. The sequence derives from a woman aged 18-35 years in good health. In nucleotides, the CDR3 is TGTGCCAGCAGCCGACGCGGGAGCTCCTACAATGAGCAGTTCTTC. As protein: CASSRRGSSYNEQFF.